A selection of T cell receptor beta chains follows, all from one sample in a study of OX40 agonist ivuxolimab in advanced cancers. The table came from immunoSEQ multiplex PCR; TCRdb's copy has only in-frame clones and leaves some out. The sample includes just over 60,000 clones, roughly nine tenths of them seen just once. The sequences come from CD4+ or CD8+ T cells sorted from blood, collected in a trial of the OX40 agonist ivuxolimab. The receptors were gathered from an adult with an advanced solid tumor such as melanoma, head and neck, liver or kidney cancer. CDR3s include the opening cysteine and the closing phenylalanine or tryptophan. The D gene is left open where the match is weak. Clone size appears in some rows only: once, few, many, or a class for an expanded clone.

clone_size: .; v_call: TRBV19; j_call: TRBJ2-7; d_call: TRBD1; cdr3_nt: TGTGCCAGTAGTCCCCGGGACAGGGGCTCCTACGAGCAGTACTTC; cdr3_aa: CASSPRDRGSYEQYF
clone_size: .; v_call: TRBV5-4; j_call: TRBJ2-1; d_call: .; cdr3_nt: TGTGCCAGCAGCTATAGCGGAAGCTCCTACAATGAGCAGTTCTTC; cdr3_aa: CASSYSGSSYNEQFF
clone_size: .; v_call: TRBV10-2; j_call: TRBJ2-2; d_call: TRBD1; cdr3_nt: TGCGCCAGCAGTGCTAGTCGGACAGGGGGACCGAACACCGGGGAGCTGTTTTTT; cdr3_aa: CASSASRTGGPNTGELFF
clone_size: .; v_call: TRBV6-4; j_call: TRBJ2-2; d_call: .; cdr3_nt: TGTGCCAGCAGACCAGACCCCACGAACACCGGGGAGCTGTTTTTT; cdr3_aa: CASRPDPTNTGELFF
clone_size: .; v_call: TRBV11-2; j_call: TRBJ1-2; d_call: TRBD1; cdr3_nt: TGTGCCAGCAGTGCGAGGGGGCTGGGCTATGGCTACACCTTC; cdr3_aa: CASSARGLGYGYTF
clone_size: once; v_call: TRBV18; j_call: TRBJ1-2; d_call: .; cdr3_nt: TGTGCCAGCTCATCCGGGATTCAATTGAACTATGGCTACACCTTC; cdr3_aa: CASSSGIQLNYGYTF
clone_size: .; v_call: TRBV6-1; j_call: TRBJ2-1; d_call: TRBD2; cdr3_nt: TGTGCCAGCACCCACGGGGGGGGCGATGAGCAGTTCTTC; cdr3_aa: CASTHGGGDEQFF
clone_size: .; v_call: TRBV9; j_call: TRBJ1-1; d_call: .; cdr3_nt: TGTGCCAGCAGCACCGACATAACGTACCAGGGCACTGAAGCTTTCTTT; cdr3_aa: CASSTDITYQGTEAFF
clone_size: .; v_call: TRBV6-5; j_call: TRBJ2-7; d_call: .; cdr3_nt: TGTGCCAGCAGAGCGGGACAGTCAGTATCCGACGAGCAGTACTTC; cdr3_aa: CASRAGQSVSDEQYF
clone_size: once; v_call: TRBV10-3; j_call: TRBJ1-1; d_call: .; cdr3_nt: TGTGCCATCAAGGGGGGATTGGGCAAAAACACTGAAGCTTTCTTT; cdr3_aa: CAIKGGLGKNTEAFF
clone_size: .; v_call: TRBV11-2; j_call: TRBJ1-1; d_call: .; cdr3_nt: TGTGCCAGCAGCTTACGAGTCCAAGGGGATGAAGCTTTCTTT; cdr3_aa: CASSLRVQGDEAFF
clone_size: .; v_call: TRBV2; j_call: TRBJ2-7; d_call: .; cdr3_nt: TGTGCCAGGGGGGGGGCGGCAGGAGAGCAGTACTTC; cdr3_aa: CARGGAAGEQYF
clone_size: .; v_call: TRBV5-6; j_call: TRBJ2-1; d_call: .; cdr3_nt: TGTGCCAGCAGCTTATCAGGGTATGAGCAGTTCTTC; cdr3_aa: CASSLSGYEQFF
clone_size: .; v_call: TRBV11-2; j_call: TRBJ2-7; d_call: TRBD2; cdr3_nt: TGTGCCAGCAGCCCTAGCGGGAACTCCTACGAGCAGTACTTC; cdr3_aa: CASSPSGNSYEQYF
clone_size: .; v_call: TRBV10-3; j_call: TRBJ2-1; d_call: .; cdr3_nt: TGTGCCATCAGTGAGTCAGGGCTTAGCCACAATGAGCAGTTCTTC; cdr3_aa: CAISESGLSHNEQFF
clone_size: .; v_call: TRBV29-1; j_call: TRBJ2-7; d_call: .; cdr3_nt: TGCAGCGTTGGCAGGGATTCCTACGAGCAGTACTTC; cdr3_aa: CSVGRDSYEQYF
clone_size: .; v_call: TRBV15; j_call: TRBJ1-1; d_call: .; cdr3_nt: TGTGCCACCAGCAGAGTTAAGGGGTTGAACACTGAAGCTTTCTTT; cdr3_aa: CATSRVKGLNTEAFF
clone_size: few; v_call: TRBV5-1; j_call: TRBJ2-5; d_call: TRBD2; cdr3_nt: TGCGCCAGCAGCTTCCGGGCTAGCGGGAGAATAGGGGGGGCGGAGACCCAGTACTTC; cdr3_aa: CASSFRASGRIGGAETQYF
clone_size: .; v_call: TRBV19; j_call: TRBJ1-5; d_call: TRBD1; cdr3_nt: TGTGCCAGTAGTATAGAAACTCCATCAGGGGGGGTTCCCCAGCATTTT; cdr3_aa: CASSIETPSGGVPQHF
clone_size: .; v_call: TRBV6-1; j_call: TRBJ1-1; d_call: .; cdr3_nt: TGTGCCAGCAGTGTAACAGGGTTTACCACTGAAGCTTTCTTT; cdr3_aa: CASSVTGFTTEAFF
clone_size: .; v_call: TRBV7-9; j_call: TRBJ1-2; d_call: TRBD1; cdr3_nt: TGTGCCAGCAGCGGGACAGTTGGTAACTATGGCTACACCTTC; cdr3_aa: CASSGTVGNYGYTF
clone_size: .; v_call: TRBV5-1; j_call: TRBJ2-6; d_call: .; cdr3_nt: TGCGCCAGCAGCCTGATGCTGGACAGTTCCTCTGGGGCCAACGTCCTGACTTTC; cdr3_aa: CASSLMLDSSSGANVLTF
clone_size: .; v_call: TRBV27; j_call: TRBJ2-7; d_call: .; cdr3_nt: TGTGCCAGCAGTACCTCTCGGACACTGACGGAGTACTTC; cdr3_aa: CASSTSRTLTEYF
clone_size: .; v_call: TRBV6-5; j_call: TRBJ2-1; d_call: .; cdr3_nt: TGTGCCACCGGAGACTACAATGAGCAGTTCTTC; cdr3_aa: CATGDYNEQFF
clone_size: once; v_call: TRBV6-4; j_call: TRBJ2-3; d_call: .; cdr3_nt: TGTGCCAGCAGCAGACGCGTGGAAGATACGCAGTATTTT; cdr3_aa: CASSRRVEDTQYF
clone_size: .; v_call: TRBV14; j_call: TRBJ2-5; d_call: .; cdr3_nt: TGTGCCAGCAGCCAAGGTCTTCCGGAGACCCAGTACTTC; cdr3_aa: CASSQGLPETQYF
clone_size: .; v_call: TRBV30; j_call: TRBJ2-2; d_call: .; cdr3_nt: TGTGCCTGGAGTGTACACACCGGGGAGCTGTTTTTT; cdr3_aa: CAWSVHTGELFF
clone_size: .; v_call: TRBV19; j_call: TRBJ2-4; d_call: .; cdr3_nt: TGTGCCAGTAGGCCGGACCAGACTAGGAACATTCAGTACTTC; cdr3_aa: CASRPDQTRNIQYF
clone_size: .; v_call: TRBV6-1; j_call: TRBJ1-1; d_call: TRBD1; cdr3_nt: TGTGCCAGCAGTTCGGGGACAGGGCACACTGAAGCTTTCTTT; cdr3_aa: CASSSGTGHTEAFF
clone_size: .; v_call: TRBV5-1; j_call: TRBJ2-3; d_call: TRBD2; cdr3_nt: TGCGCCAGCGCCGCGGGGGGGCCCACAGATACGCAGTATTTT; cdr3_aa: CASAAGGPTDTQYF
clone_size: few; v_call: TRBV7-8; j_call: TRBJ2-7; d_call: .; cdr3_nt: TGTGCCAGCAGCTTCAACTGGGGGATTGAAATGTACGAGCAGTACTTC; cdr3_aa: CASSFNWGIEMYEQYF
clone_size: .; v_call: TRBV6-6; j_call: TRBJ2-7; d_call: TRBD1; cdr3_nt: TGTGCCAGCAGTTCGACAGGGGGTTCTAGCGTAGGCGAGCAGTACTTC; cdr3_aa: CASSSTGGSSVGEQYF
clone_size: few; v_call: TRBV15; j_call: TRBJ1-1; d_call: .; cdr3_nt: TGTGCCACCAGAAAGCCTAACACTGAAGCTTTCTTT; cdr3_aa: CATRKPNTEAFF
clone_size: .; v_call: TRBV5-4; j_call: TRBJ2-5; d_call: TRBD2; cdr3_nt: TGTGCCAGCAGCTACGGACTAGCGGGAGCTCAAGAGACCCAGTACTTC; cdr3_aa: CASSYGLAGAQETQYF
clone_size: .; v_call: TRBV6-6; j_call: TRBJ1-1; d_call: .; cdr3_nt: TGTGCCAGCAGCCGCTCCTACGTTGGCGCTGAAGCTTTCTTT; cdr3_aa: CASSRSYVGAEAFF
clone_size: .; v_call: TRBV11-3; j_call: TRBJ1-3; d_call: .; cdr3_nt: TGTGCCAGCAGCACTACAGGAGCTGGAGGAAACACCATATATTTT; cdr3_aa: CASSTTGAGGNTIYF
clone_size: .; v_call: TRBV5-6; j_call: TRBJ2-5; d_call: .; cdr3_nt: TGTGCCAGCAGCCGACGGTCCATGGGGGAAGAGACCCAGTACTTC; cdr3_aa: CASSRRSMGEETQYF
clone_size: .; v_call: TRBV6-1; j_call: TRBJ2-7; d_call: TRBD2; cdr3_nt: TGTGCCAGCAGTCACCTGGGGGGGAGTTACGAGCAGTACTTC; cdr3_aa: CASSHLGGSYEQYF
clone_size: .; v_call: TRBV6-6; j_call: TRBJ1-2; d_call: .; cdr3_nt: TGTGCCAGCACCAAGGGGGAAAGCTACACCTTC; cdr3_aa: CASTKGESYTF
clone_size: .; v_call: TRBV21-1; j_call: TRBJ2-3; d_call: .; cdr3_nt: TGTGCCAGCGGAAGGACAGTCCCTGCGGATACGCAGTATTTT; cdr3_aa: CASGRTVPADTQYF
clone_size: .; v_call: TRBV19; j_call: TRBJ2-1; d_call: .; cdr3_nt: TGTGCCAGTAGTATGGGGCGGGAATACAATGAGCAGTTCTTC; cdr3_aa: CASSMGREYNEQFF
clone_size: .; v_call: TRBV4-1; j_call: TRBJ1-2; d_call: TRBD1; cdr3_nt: TGCGCCAGCAGCCAGGAGGGACAGGGGGCGAGTGGCTACACCTTC; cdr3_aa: CASSQEGQGASGYTF
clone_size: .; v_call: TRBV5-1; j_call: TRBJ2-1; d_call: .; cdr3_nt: TGCGCCAGCAGCCAAGGACTTTGGGACAATGAGCAGTTCTTC; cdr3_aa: CASSQGLWDNEQFF
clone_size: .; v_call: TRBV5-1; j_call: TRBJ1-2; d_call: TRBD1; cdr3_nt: TGCGCCAGCAGCTCGGACAGGGGGAGCTATGGCTACACCTTC; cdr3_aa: CASSSDRGSYGYTF
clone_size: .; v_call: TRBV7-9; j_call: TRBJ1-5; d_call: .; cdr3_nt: TGTGCCAGCAGCCCACTATCACGAAGCAATCAGCCCCAGCATTTT; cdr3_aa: CASSPLSRSNQPQHF
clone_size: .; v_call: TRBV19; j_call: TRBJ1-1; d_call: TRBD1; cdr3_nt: TGTGCCAGTAGTATACCAAGGGAAGGGGGCAGGAACACTGAAGCTTTCTTT; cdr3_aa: CASSIPREGGRNTEAFF
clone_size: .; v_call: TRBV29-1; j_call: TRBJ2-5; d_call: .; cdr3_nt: TGCAGCGTTGCGAGAGGGGAAGAGACCCAGTACTTC; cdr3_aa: CSVARGEETQYF
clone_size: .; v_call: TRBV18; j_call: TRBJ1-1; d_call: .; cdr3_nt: TGTGCCAGCTCACCACCGTCGGGTCGGAACACTGAAGCTTTCTTT; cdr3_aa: CASSPPSGRNTEAFF